The 20 T cell receptor beta chains below come from one sample, sequenced in a study of cytomegalovirus exposure and HLA in healthy donors. Amplification used 60 Vbeta primers and 13 Jbeta primers. Libraries were prepared by immunoSEQ multiplex PCR; TCRdb keeps only in-frame clonotypes and omits some of them. The sample has over 55,000 clones, 80% seen once. The sequencing sample was made of PBMCs. These receptors all come from a woman aged 25 to 39 in good health and CMV-seronegative.

This clone has a single count. This rearrangement joins TRBV25-1 to TRBJ1-1; the D is unclear. Trimming removed 5 bases from V and 5 bases from J, with 12 bases in between. The CDR3 runs 13 residues. CDR1 is MGHDK and CDR2 is SYGVNS in the germline V gene. The CDR3 DNA follows: TGTGCCAGCAGTAAAACAGAGGGAACTGAAGCTTTCTTT. It codes for CASSKTEGTEAFF.

V and J are TRBV7-6 and TRBJ2-1; D is uncertain. Trimming pared 5 bases from V and 0 bases from J, leaving 5 bases between. The CDR3 sequence is 13 residues long. CDR1 is SGHVS and CDR2 is FNYEAQ in the germline V gene. The CDR3 spells CASSLSSYNEQFF. CDR3 bases: TGTGCCAGCAGCCTTAGCTCCTACAATGAGCAGTTCTTC.

The J gene is TRBJ1-5, the V gene TRBV10-2; D gene ambiguous. This CDR3 comprises 14 residues. Germline V gives CDR1 WSHSY, CDR2 SAAADI. Trimming stripped 0 bases from V and 5 bases from J, with 8 bases between. For the CDR3, the DNA is TGCGCCAGCAGTGAGTCGGGAGGGCATCAGCCCCAGCATTTT. Its translation: CASSESGGHQPQHF.

CDR3 sequence reads: CASSLNRDQPQHF. The CDR3 DNA reads as TGTGCCAGCAGCCTTAACAGGGATCAGCCCCAGCATTTT. The chain links TRBV7-6 to TRBJ1-5; D may be TRBD1 (6 bases). Germline CDR1 reads SGHVS; CDR2 reads FNYEAQ. This CDR3 is 13 amino acids long. Trimming took off 5 bases at V and 5 bases at J, with 10 bases between the two ends. Together with reference TRBV7-6 and TRBJ1-5, the CDR3 gives the full variable domain: GAGVSQSPRYKVTKRGQDVALRCDPISGHVSLYWYRQALGQGPEFLTYFNYEAQQDKSGLPNDRFSAERPEGSISTLTIQRTEQRDSAMYRCASSLNRDQPQHFGDGTRLSIL.

This chain links TRBV10-3 with TRBJ2-3; 12 nucleotides match TRBD2. CDR3 length: 13 residues. Germline trimming cut 6 bases from V and 6 bases from J; bases unmatched to any gene: 1. CDR1 and CDR2 from the germline V gene are ENHRY and SYGVKD. This CDR3 is CAIRGLAGDTQYF. The CDR3 DNA reads as TGTGCCATCAGAGGACTAGCGGGGGATACGCAGTATTTT.

This chain joins TRBV6-5 and TRBJ2-5; 7 bases fit TRBD2. The CDR3 has 14 amino acids. The germline CDR1 and CDR2 sequences are MNHEY and SVGAGI. After removal of 5 bases from V and 0 bases from J, the junction contained 3 bases not matched to a gene. The CDR3: CASSTSEYQETQYF. The CDR3 region has the DNA TGTGCCAGCAGTACTAGCGAGTACCAAGAGACCCAGTACTTC.

In DNA, the CDR3 is TGTGCCTGGACCGGCGGGGGGGCAGGGGAGACCCAGTACTTC. This encodes CAWTGGGAGETQYF. The V gene is TRBV30, the J gene TRBJ2-5; 9 nucleotides align to TRBD2. The J segment lost 5 bases and the V segment lost 4 bases, leaving 8 bases of the junction unmatched. In germline, CDR1 is GTSNPN, CDR2 SVGIG (reference sequence). The CDR3 loop spans 14 amino acids.

The DNA for the CDR3 is TGTGCCAGCAGTAAGGGGACCTACGAGCAGTACTTC. This encodes CASSKGTYEQYF. The chain employs TRBV27 and TRBJ2-7, with a tentative D call TRBD1 (5 bases). Germline assignment: CDR1 MNHEY and CDR2 SMNVEV (reference sequence). The CDR3 covers 12 residues. The V and J ends lost 5 bases and 2 bases respectively, with 7 bases between them.

V and J are TRBV5-1 and TRBJ2-4; D might be TRBD2 (6 bases). The V and J ends lost 7 bases and 0 bases respectively, with 14 bases between them. CDR3 length: 15 amino acids. CDR1 is SGHRS, CDR2 YFSETQ, per germline. CDR3 coding DNA: TGCGCCAGCTCCGTTCAGGAGGGAGCCAAAAACATTCAGTACTTC. It yields the protein CASSVQEGAKNIQYF.

The chain is built from TRBV7-2 and TRBJ2-5; no clear D gene. Germline CDR1 reads SGHTA; CDR2 reads FQGNSA. Trimming shortened V by 3 bases and J by 4 bases, and 9 bases separated the two germline ends. The CDR3 runs 13 residues. Here the CDR3 reads CASSFKSSETQYF. The CDR3 DNA reads TGTGCCAGCAGCTTTAAGAGTTCAGAGACCCAGTACTTC.

The chain recombines TRBV10-3 with TRBJ2-3; D may be TRBD1 (5 bases). The V end lost 2 bases, the J end lost 6 bases, and 12 bases lay between the germline ends. Germline V CDR1 and CDR2: ENHRY, SYGVKD. The CDR3 is 14 residues long. The CDR3 region is CAISENPKGDTQYF. The CDR3 region has the DNA TGTGCCATCAGTGAGAACCCAAAGGGGGATACGCAGTATTTT.

The V call is TRBV7-6, the J call TRBJ1-6, with D tentatively TRBD1 (5 bases). The V and J ends lost 1 base and 9 bases respectively, with 13 bases between them. The germline V gene has CDR1 SGHVS and CDR2 FNYEAQ. The CDR3 is 15 residues long. The CDR3 nucleotides are TGTGCCAGCAGCTTAGTTAAGGGGTTTCGTTCACCCCTCCACTTT. Protein product: CASSLVKGFRSPLHF. Based on the CDR3 plus reference TRBV7-6 and TRBJ1-6, the full variable domain is GAGVSQSPRYKVTKRGQDVALRCDPISGHVSLYWYRQALGQGPEFLTYFNYEAQQDKSGLPNDRFSAERPEGSISTLTIQRTEQRDSAMYRCASSLVKGFRSPLHFGNGTRLTVT.

V gene TRBV4-1 combines with J gene TRBJ1-1, with D possibly matching TRBD1 (6 bases). Trimming took off 1 base at V and 3 bases at J, with 9 bases between the two ends. The CDR3 length is 14 residues. Per germline, CDR1 MGHRA and CDR2 YSYEKL. The CDR3 DNA reads TGCGCCAGCAGCCAAGGGCGGGGGCACACTGAAGCTTTCTTT. It translates to CASSQGRGHTEAFF.

This sequence joins TRBV29-1 and TRBJ1-1, with 7 bases identical to TRBD1. J gave up 4 bases and V 3 bases, and 11 bases lay outside the gene matches. Per germline, CDR1 SQVTM and CDR2 ANQGSEA. This CDR3 is 15 amino acids long. The DNA for the CDR3 is TGCAGCGTTGAGGGTTCAGGGGGGAGGTCCACTGAAGCTTTCTTT. Encoded protein: CSVEGSGGRSTEAFF.

J is TRBJ2-2 and V is TRBV7-8; a weak D match, TRBD1 (5 bases). Deletions cut 8 bases from V and 7 bases from J, with 20 bases between. CDR3 length equals 15 residues. Per germline, CDR1 SGHVS and CDR2 FQNEAQ. The CDR3 DNA follows: TGTGCCAGCGCCCTAGGGGTGTCTTGGAGCGGGGAGCTGTTTTTT. It translates to CASALGVSWSGELFF.

For this clone: Relative to the germline gene, one junction end is altered; a read error may explain this. The gene calls are TRBV7-7 and TRBJ2-3, with TRBD2 as a possible D gene (5 bases). The CDR3 contains 13 residues. The V gene's germline CDR1 is SSHAT and CDR2 FNYEAQ (reference sequence). CDR3 amino acids: CASSVARADTQYF. CDR3 in DNA: TGTGCCAGCAGCGTAGCGAGGGCAGATACGCAGTATTTT.

The rearrangement uses TRBV7-9 and TRBJ1-6; D is unresolved. Trimming removed 4 bases at V and 10 bases at J, with 20 bases between. Germline-derived CDR1 and CDR2 are SEHNR and FQNEAQ (reference sequence). The CDR3 spans 16 residues. The CDR3 nucleotides are TGTGCCAGCAGCTCCTCGATTACTCCCGAGTGGTCACCCCTCCACTTT. This sequence encodes CASSSSITPEWSPLHF.

The chain carries TRBV10-3 and TRBJ1-2; the D gene is possibly TRBD1 (5 bases). The CDR3 covers 14 residues. Germline V CDR1 and CDR2: ENHRY, SYGVKD. The V and J ends lost 2 bases and 4 bases respectively, with 11 bases between them. The CDR3 nucleotides are TGTGCCATCAGTGAGGCAGGGCCGGGCTATGGCTACACCTTC. This sequence encodes CAISEAGPGYGYTF.

This clone was observed a handful of times. The genes are TRBV21-1 and TRBJ2-2; the table's D call, TRBD2, has no DNA check behind it. TRBV21-1 is marked as a pseudogene. The CDR3 spans 16 residues. CDR3 nucleotide sequence: TGTGCCAGCACTTCGGGACGGGACTTGAACACCGGGGAGCTGTTTTTT. This encodes CASTSGRDLNTGELFF.

The V and J genes are TRBV6-5 and TRBJ2-2; D call uncertain. The CDR3 extends over 11 amino acids. V lost 9 bases and J lost 6, with 8 bases in between. The germline V gene encodes CDR1 MNHEY and CDR2 SVGAGI. The CDR3 protein is CASRYAGELFF. The CDR3 DNA is TGTGCCAGTAGATATGCCGGGGAGCTGTTTTTT.